This T cell receptor beta chain originates from a study of blood T cell repertoires in COVID-19 (dated by TCRdb to about 2020). Study-wide context: Collaborator samples came from the United States, Italy and Spain and covered acute and convalescent phases of COVID-19. The prospective study material was composed of cDNA or gDNA derived from T cells, B-cell-depleted T cells, or PBMCs. The dataset comprised deeply sampled blood TCRbeta repertoires from subjects exposed to, actively infected with, or recovered from COVID-19. The repertoires were released in a freely available public database intended as a resource for research on the immune response to SARS-CoV-2. The samples were drawn from two sources: the first 160 participants of the ongoing ImmuneRACE study, and over 1,000 subjects contributed by 6 global collaborators. Sample metadata almost always included a de-identified subject ID, COVID-19 status, age in years and sex. Where HLA class I and class II types were available, the types were taken from metadata supplied by the sample provider, not from assay-based typing.

Each collaborating institution followed its own protocols to collect whole blood in K2EDTA tubes. For TCRbeta analysis, collaborators shipped samples as frozen whole blood, isolated PBMCs, or DNA extracted from either of those sample types. The full study reports these points: The amount of clinical and demographic metadata varied by source and participant and was provided uncurated.

A note on this clone: No antigen is known for it. It has no much larger one-base neighbor in the sample; base qualities were not kept.

TCRbeta CDR3 regions were amplified from genomic DNA by means of the immunoSEQ Assay, a bias-controlled multiplex PCR. Per the authors' processing: The number of nucleated cells in each sample was estimated by amplification of reference gene primers within the assay. Sequence reads were collapsed and filtered to measure the absolute abundance of every unique TCRbeta CDR3 rearrangement. For each sample, productive Simpson clonality was calculated as the square root of Simpson's diversity index across productive rearrangements. This is the immuneACCESS table as TCRdb keeps it, with only in-frame sequences that have V and J called. A part of the clones is gone; compared with another copy, unresolved V genes explain less than half, and the rest is unexplained. V and J calls and clone size follow that table, whereas D and trimming were derived from the DNA. Counted in this sample were a few hundred thousand clones; about 85% of them appeared once. The ten largest account for 3% to 4% of the sample.

V and J are truncated by 5 bases and 2 bases respectively, leaving an intervening sequence of 5 bases. From the cysteine up to the phenylalanine, the CDR3 has a length of 12 residues. Only the CDR3 DNA is retained, 36 bases long and in frame from the first base. CDR1 SGHRS and CDR2 YFSETQ are derived from the germline V gene. The chain joins TRBV5-1 to TRBJ2-1; a tentative D match to TRBD2 spans 5 bases. This TCR was sampled from a woman aged 18-30 years with acute or convalescent COVID-19. The sequenced material came from peripheral blood. The nucleotide sequence reads as follows: TGCGCCAGCAGGACTACCTACAATGAGCAGTTCTTC. This is translated as CASRTTYNEQFF.